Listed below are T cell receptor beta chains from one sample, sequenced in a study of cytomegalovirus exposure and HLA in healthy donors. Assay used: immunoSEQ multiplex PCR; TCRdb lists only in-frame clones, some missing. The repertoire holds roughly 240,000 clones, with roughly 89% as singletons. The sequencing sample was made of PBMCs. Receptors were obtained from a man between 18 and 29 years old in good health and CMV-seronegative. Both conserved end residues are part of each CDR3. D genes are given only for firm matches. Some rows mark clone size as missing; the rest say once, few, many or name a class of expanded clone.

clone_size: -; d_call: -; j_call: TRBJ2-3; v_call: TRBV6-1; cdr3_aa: CASRGSSTDTQYF; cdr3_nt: TGTGCCAGCCGCGGATCGAGCACAGATACGCAGTATTTT
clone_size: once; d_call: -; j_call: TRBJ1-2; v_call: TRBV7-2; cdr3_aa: CASGENYGYTF; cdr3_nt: TGTGCCAGCGGGGAGAACTATGGCTACACCTTC
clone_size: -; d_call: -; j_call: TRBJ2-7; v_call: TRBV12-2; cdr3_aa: CASRLDRSSYEQYF; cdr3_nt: TGTGCAAGTCGCCTTGACAGGAGCTCCTACGAGCAGTACTTC
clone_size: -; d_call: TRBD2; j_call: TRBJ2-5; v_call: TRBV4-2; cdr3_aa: CASSQEREEETQYF; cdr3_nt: TGTGCCAGCAGCCAAGAGCGGGAGGAAGAGACCCAGTACTTC
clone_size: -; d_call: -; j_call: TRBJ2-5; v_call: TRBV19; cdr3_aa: CASSSHGETQYF; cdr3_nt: TGTGCCAGTAGTTCCCACGGGGAGACCCAGTACTTC
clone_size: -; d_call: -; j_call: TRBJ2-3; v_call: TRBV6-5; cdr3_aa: CASARGGTQYF; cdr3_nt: TGTGCCAGCGCCCGCGGGGGCACGCAGTATTTT
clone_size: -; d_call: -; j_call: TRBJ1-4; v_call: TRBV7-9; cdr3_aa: CASARATNEKLFF; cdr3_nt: TGTGCCAGCGCCCGGGCAACTAATGAAAAACTGTTTTTT
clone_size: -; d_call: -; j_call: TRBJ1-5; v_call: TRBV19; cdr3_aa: CASSIDRGALNQPQHF; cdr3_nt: TGTGCCAGTAGTATAGATCGGGGGGCCCTCAATCAGCCCCAGCATTTT
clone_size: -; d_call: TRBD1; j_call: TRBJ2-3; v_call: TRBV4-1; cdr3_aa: CASSRDRDRGTYTQYF; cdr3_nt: TGCGCCAGCAGCCGAGACCGGGACAGGGGGACGTATACGCAGTATTTT
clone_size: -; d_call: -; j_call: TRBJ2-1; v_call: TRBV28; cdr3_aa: CASSFPSTRRKNSLSSYNEQFF; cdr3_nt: TGTGCCAGCAGTTTCCCCTCCACTAGGCGTAAGAACTCGCTCAGCTCCTACAATGAGCAGTTCTTC
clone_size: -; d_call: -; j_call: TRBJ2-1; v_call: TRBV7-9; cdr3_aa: CASSFPTTTRTEYNEQFF; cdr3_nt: TGTGCCAGCAGCTTCCCCACCACCACTCGGACAGAATACAATGAGCAGTTCTTC
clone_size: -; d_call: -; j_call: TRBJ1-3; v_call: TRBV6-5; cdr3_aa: CASSSGERGNTIYF; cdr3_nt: TGTGCCAGCAGTTCGGGAGAAAGGGGAAACACCATATATTTT
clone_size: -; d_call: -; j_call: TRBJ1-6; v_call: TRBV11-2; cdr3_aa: CASSLEDQGRGNSPLHF; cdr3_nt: TGTGCCAGCAGCTTAGAGGATCAGGGTAGGGGAAATTCACCCCTCCACTTT
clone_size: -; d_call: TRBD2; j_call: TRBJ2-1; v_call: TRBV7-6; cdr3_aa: CASSLGRGDYNEQFF; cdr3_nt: TGTGCCAGCAGCTTAGGGCGGGGGGATTACAATGAGCAGTTCTTC
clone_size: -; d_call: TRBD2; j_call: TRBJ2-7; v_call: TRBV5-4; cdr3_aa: CASSSKTGTSYEQYF; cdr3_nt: TGTGCCAGCAGCTCAAAAACCGGGACTAGCTATGAGCAGTACTTC
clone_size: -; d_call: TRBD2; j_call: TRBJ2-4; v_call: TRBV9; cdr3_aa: CASSADRGDIQYF; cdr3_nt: TGTGCCAGCAGCGCCGACCGGGGGGACATTCAGTACTTC
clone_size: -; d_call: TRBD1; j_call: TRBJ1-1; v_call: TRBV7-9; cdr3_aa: CASSLRQGETEAFF; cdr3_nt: TGTGCCAGCAGCTTACGACAGGGGGAGACTGAAGCTTTCTTT
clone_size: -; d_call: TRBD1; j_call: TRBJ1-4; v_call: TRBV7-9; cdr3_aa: CASSWDRGSEKLFF; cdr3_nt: TGTGCCAGCAGCTGGGACAGGGGCAGTGAAAAACTGTTTTTT
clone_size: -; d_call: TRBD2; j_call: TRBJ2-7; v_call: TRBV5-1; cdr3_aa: CASSATPGLAGVGEQYF; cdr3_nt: TGCGCCAGCAGCGCCACGCCGGGACTAGCGGGAGTAGGTGAGCAGTACTTC